The clone carrying this T cell receptor beta chain has just a few counts. This entry is derived from a study of beta chain features in type 1 diabetes. The germline V gene encodes CDR1 SGHDN and CDR2 FVKESK. The ends lost 3 bases at V and 4 bases at J; junction bases unmatched: 7. The CDR3 sequence is 16 residues long. Sequenced material consisted of expressed TCRB transcripts (all of the isolated RNA was reverse transcribed). Clones were sequenced by immunoSEQ multiplex PCR, and TCRdb holds only the in-frame ones, with some missing. The repertoire holds 400,000 to 450,000 clones, with around 14% as singletons.

The sample consisted of naive CD4+ T cells from blood. This chain links TRBV14 with TRBJ2-1; 9 nucleotides align to TRBD2. The source is a man aged 30 to 39 in good health. CDR3 DNA: TGTGCCAGCAGCCAGCGCGCGGGAGGGCCGTACAATGAGCAGTTCTTC. It encodes CASSQRAGGPYNEQFF.